The 7 T cell receptor beta chains presented below share a single source sample, sequenced in a study of T cells after yellow fever vaccination. A single record per CDR3 protein comes from TCRdb applying MiXCR to the 5' RACE reads. Seen here are 250,000 to 400,000 distinct CDR3 sequences, roughly 4.3% observed once, and the top ten hold roughly a fifth. Sample: PBMCs, taken 15 days after the yellow fever booster vaccination. The source is a man younger than 35 who received the YFV17D yellow fever vaccine.

This clonotype was observed many times. The rearrangement uses TRBV7-2 and TRBJ2-3; D perhaps matches TRBD2 (7 bases). CDR3 size: 15 residues. Germline CDR1 SGHTA, CDR2 FQGNSA. V lost 4 bases to trimming and J lost 5 bases, with 16 bases between them. The CDR3 DNA follows: TGTGCCAGCAGCTCGGGCGGGGGCGGGAAAGATACGCAGTATTTT. Protein: CASSSGGGGKDTQYF.

This clonotype was detected a few times. The rearrangement links TRBV21-1 to TRBJ2-3; the table calls TRBD1, which could not be checked here. TRBV21-1 is tagged as a pseudogene. The CDR3 covers 15 residues. The DNA of the CDR3 is TGTGCCAGCAGCAAACGGAGGATGGCGCCAGATACGCAGTATTTT. Translating it yields CASSKRRMAPDTQYF.

This clonotype was seen many times. The rearrangement links TRBV6-5 to TRBJ2-1; 7 bases fit TRBD1. CDR1 is MNHEY and CDR2 is SVGAGI in the germline V gene. The CDR3 totals 13 residues. V was clipped by 6 bases and J by 5 bases; unmatched bases: 4. CDR3 in DNA: TGTGCCAGCAGCAGGGGGTTCCACAATGAGCAGTTCTTC. Translated, it gives CASSRGFHNEQFF.

This clonotype was counted many times. The gene calls are TRBV20-1 and TRBJ1-2; TRBD1 agrees at 9 bases. The CDR3 contains 16 residues. V lost 0 bases, J lost 5 bases, and 10 bases stayed unmatched. Germline V lookup: CDR1 DFQATT, CDR2 SNEGSKA (reference sequence). CDR3 loop: CSARDPARTGDYGYTF. The CDR3 DNA reads TGCAGTGCTAGAGACCCAGCACGGACAGGGGATTATGGCTACACCTTC.

J is TRBJ1-1 and V is TRBV10-3; D is perhaps TRBD1 (5 bases). Germline V CDR1 and CDR2: ENHRY, SYGVKD. The CDR3 runs 14 residues. The germline V and J ends were trimmed by 6 bases and 2 bases, with 13 bases remaining between them. The CDR3 nucleotides read TGTGCCATCAGGGTGGGACCAATCAACACTGAAGCTTTCTTT. This sequence encodes CAIRVGPINTEAFF.

This clonotype was seen ten or more times. The chain joins TRBV5-6 to TRBJ1-4; D unresolved. CDR1 is SGHDT and CDR2 is YYEEEE in the germline V gene. The CDR3 extends over 12 amino acids. V was clipped by 4 bases and J by 11 bases, with 12 bases between them. For the CDR3, the DNA is TGTGCCAGCAGCACCAGATCTGTGAAACTGTTTTTT. Translating gives CASSTRSVKLFF. The full variable domain, completed using reference TRBV5-6 and TRBJ1-4, is DAGVTQSPTHLIKTRGQQVTLRCSPKSGHDTVSWYQQALGQGPQFIFQYYEEEERQRGNFPDRFSGHQFPNYSSELNVNALLLGDSALYLCASSTRSVKLFFGSGTQLSVL.

This clonotype showed up many times. This sequence joins TRBV7-2 and TRBJ2-5; D might be TRBD2 (5 bases). This CDR3 has 13 residues. The germline V gene encodes CDR1 SGHTA and CDR2 FQGNSA. Trimming shortened V by 5 bases and J by 5 bases, and 12 bases separated the two germline ends. CDR3 in DNA: TGTGCCAGCAGCCCTGGAGGTGGGGAGACCCAGTACTTC. It yields the protein CASSPGGGETQYF.